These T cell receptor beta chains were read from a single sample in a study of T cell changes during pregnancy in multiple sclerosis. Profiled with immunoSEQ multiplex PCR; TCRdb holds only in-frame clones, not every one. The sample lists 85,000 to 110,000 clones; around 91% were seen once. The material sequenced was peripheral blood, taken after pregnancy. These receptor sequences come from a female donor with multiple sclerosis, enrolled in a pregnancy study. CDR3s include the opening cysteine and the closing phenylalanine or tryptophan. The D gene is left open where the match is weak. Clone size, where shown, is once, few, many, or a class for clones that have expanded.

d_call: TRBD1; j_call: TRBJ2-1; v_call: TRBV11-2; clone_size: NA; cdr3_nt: TGTGCCAGCAGCTTAAGGGTCAGGGGGCCCTACAATGAGCAGTTCTTC; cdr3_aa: CASSLRVRGPYNEQFF
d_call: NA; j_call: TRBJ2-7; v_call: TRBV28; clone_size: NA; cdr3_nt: TGTGCCAGCAGTTTAGAAGGAGGAGGGTGGAAGGAAAGCTCCTACGAGCAGTACTTC; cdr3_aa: CASSLEGGGWKESSYEQYF
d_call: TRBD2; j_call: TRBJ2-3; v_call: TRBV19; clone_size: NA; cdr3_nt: TGTGCCAGTAGTATCGGCAGCGGGGGGGCAGATACGCAGTATTTT; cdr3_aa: CASSIGSGGADTQYF
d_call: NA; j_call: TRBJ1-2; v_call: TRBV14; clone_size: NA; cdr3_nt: TGTGCCAGCAGACCTAATGACAGAGTCGGTGGCTACACCTTC; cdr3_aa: CASRPNDRVGGYTF
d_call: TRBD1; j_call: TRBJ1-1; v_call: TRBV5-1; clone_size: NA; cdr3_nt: TGCGCCAGCAGCTTGCAGGGGGCGAGGTACACTGAAGCTTTCTTT; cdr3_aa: CASSLQGARYTEAFF
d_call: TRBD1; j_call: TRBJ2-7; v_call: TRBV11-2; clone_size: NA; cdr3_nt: TGTGCCAGCAGCTTAGGACAGGGTGGCGTCTACGAGCAGTACTTC; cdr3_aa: CASSLGQGGVYEQYF
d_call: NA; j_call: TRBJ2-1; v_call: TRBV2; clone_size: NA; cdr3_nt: TGTGCCAGCAGCCGGCGGCCACTACAGGATGAGCAGTTCTTC; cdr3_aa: CASSRRPLQDEQFF
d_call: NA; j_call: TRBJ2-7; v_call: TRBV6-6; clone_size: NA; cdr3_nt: TGTGCCAGCAGTTATTCGGGGACACTCGAGCAGTACTTC; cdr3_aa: CASSYSGTLEQYF
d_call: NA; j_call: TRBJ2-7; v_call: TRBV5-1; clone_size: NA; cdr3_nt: TGCGCCAGCAGCTTGGGTGGATTTAGCAACGAGCAGTACTTC; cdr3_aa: CASSLGGFSNEQYF
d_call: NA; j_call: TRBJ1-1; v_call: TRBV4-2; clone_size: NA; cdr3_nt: TGTGCCAGCAGCCAAGATCGGGGGTTTGGCCAGGTCTTT; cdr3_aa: CASSQDRGFGQVF
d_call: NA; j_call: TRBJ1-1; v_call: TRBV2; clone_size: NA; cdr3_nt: TGTGCCAGCAGTGAACTCGCCACAGCCCTGCCGAACACTGAAGCTTTCTTT; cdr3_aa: CASSELATALPNTEAFF
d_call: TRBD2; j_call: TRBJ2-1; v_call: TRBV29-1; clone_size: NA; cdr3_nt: TGCAGCGCCCAAGACCCAGCGGGAGGGCCTTTTAACCCCAATGAGCAGTTCTTC; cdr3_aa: CSAQDPAGGPFNPNEQFF
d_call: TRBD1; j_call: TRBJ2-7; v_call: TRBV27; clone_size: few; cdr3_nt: TGTGCCAGCAGATTATTTGGCTTGGACAGGGGCAGGTACGAGCAGTACTTC; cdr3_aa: CASRLFGLDRGRYEQYF
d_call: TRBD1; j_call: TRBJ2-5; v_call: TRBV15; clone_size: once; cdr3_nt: TGTGCCACCAGCAGAGTGTTCGAACAGGGGGCGTACCAAGAGACCCAGTACTTC; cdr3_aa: CATSRVFEQGAYQETQYF
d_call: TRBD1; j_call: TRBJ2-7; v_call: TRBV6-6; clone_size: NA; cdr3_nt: TGTGCCAGCAGTTCTGGACAGGGACGAGGCGAGCAGTACTTC; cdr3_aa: CASSSGQGRGEQYF
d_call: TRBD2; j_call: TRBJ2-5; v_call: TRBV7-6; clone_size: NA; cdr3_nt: TGTGCCAGCAGCTTAGCCGGGACTAGCAAAGAGACCCAGTACTTC; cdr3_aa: CASSLAGTSKETQYF
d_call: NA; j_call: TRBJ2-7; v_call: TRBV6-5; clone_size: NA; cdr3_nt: TGTGCCAGCAGTTACTTCCCCACAGGCTCCTACGAGCAGTACTTC; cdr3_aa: CASSYFPTGSYEQYF
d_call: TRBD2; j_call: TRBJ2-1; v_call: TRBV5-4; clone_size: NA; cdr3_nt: TGTGCCAGCAGCTTGGGGGCTAGCGGGAGTGTCTATGAGCAGTTCTTC; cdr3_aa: CASSLGASGSVYEQFF
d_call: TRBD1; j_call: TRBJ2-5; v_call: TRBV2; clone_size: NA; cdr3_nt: TGTGCCAGCAGTGAAGGGGACAGGGAAGGACGGCAAGAGACCCAGTACTTC; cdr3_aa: CASSEGDREGRQETQYF
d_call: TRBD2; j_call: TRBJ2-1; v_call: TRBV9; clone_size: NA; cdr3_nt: TGTGCCAGCAGCCTTAGCGGGAGAAGTGACAATGAGCAGTTCTTC; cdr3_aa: CASSLSGRSDNEQFF
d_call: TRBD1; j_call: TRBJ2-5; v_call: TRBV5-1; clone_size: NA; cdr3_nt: TGCGCCAGCAGCGCCGGACAGGGGGCCCGCCAAGAGACCCAGTACTTC; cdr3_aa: CASSAGQGARQETQYF
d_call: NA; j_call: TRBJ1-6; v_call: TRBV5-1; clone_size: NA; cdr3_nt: TGCGCCAGCAGCCTCTTATTGCAGGATAATTCACCCCTCCACTTT; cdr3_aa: CASSLLLQDNSPLHF
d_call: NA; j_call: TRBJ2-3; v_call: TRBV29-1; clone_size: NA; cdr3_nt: TGCAGAATTGAGGGGGGGTCGGGTGCAGATACGCAGTATTTT; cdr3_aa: CRIEGGSGADTQYF
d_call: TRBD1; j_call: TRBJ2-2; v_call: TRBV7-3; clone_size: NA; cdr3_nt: TGTGCCAGCAGCTTACAGGGGGCTAACACCGGGGAGCTGTTTTTT; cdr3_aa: CASSLQGANTGELFF
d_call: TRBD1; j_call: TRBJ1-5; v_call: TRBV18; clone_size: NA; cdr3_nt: TGTGCCAGCTCACCCTCGACAGGGGCTTTGAATCAGCCCCAGCATTTT; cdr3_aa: CASSPSTGALNQPQHF
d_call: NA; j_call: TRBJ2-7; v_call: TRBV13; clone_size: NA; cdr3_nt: TGTGCCAGCAGCTTTACTGATTCCTACGAGCAGTACTTC; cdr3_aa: CASSFTDSYEQYF
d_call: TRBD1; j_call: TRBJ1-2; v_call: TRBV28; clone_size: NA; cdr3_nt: TGTGCCAGCAGTTGGAATAGGGACAGGGCCTATGGCTACACCTTC; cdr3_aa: CASSWNRDRAYGYTF
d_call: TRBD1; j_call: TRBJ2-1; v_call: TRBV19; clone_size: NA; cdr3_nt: TGTGCCAGTAGACAGACAGGGGAATTCACCAATGAGCAGTTCTTC; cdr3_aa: CASRQTGEFTNEQFF
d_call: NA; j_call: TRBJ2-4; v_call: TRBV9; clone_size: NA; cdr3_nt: TGTGCCAGCAGCCCTGACCTTCAGGGACTAGCCAAAAACATTCAGTACTTC; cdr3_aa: CASSPDLQGLAKNIQYF
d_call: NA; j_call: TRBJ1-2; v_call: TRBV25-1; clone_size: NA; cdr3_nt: TGTGCCAGCAGTGAATCCGCGGGGCAGTTTGGACGTGGCTACACCTTC; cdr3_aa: CASSESAGQFGRGYTF
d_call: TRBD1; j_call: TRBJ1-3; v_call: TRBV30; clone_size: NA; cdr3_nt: TGTGCCTGGGGGGACAGGTCCTCTGGAAACACCATATATTTT; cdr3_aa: CAWGDRSSGNTIYF
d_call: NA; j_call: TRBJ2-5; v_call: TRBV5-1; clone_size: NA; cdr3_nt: TGCGCCAGCAGCTTGGCTCCAGATTCAACGGGGTCCCAGTACTTC; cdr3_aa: CASSLAPDSTGSQYF